Listed below are T cell receptor beta chains from one sample, sequenced in a study of blood T cells in healthy people across ages. Each CDR3 protein gets one entry after TCRdb re-called the 5' RACE reads with MiXCR. The sample includes 1.5 million to 2 million distinct CDR3 sequences, roughly a third seen only once; the top ten take 10% to 12%. Material for sequencing was blood. The source of these receptors is a woman aged 25-40 years in good health. CDR3s include the opening cysteine and the closing phenylalanine or tryptophan. The order of the fields is CDR3 protein, V gene.

cdr3_aa: CASSLVPAGEQYF
v_call: TRBV7-8

cdr3_aa: CASRLGGVDTQYF
v_call: TRBV7-9

cdr3_aa: CASSYRGTSIDEQYF
v_call: TRBV6-5

cdr3_aa: CASSRAGTNYNEQFF
v_call: TRBV6-1

cdr3_aa: CAISESLNEQFF
v_call: TRBV10-3

cdr3_aa: CTSSLGTSQKNEQFF
v_call: TRBV28

cdr3_aa: CASSYSSNQPQHF
v_call: TRBV6-5

cdr3_aa: CSARGQIYEQYF
v_call: TRBV20-1

cdr3_aa: CASSSKTATKGLSDEQYF
v_call: TRBV7-2

cdr3_aa: CAADSGGPSDTQYF
v_call: TRBV15

cdr3_aa: CASSSDPGTQYF
v_call: TRBV7-2

cdr3_aa: CASSYTGVVQYF
v_call: TRBV7-2

cdr3_aa: CASSAGPEGQPQHF
v_call: TRBV5-1

cdr3_aa: CASTSGTVYNEQFF
v_call: TRBV11-2

cdr3_aa: CASSPVAGQETQYF
v_call: TRBV27

cdr3_aa: CSARRASDRDYEQYF
v_call: TRBV20-1

cdr3_aa: CASSTPLYYGYTF
v_call: TRBV6-5

cdr3_aa: CASSFYRRTEAFF
v_call: TRBV27

cdr3_aa: CAISDPGTANTEAFF
v_call: TRBV10-3

cdr3_aa: CASAIGYRVNTGELFF
v_call: TRBV5-5

cdr3_aa: CASSVMGLAGVGDTQYF
v_call: TRBV9

cdr3_aa: CSAKKGSGSGNQPQHF
v_call: TRBV20-1

cdr3_aa: CAGSPTSYEQYF
v_call: TRBV28

cdr3_aa: CASRTPKVYTNYGYTF
v_call: TRBV6-1

cdr3_aa: CASGVTGTGYGYTF
v_call: TRBV7-2

cdr3_aa: CSVERYTERFF
v_call: TRBV29-1

cdr3_aa: CASSPSGAPQETQYF
v_call: TRBV18

cdr3_aa: CASSVRGSRGNEQFF
v_call: TRBV7-2

cdr3_aa: CSARDLHGYNIQYF
v_call: TRBV20-1

cdr3_aa: CASSGSRTSGRGETQFF
v_call: TRBV2

cdr3_aa: CSAFEREQETQYF
v_call: TRBV20-1

cdr3_aa: CSADSTGTRFYEQYF
v_call: TRBV20-1

cdr3_aa: CASSEGSTPLADTQYF
v_call: TRBV6-1

cdr3_aa: CSVGVGPYTEAFF
v_call: TRBV29-1

cdr3_aa: CASSPKNGGYGYTF
v_call: TRBV5-1

cdr3_aa: CASSSGTHKYF
v_call: TRBV12-3/TRBV12-4

cdr3_aa: CAISDQGVGRYGYTF
v_call: TRBV10-3

cdr3_aa: CASSRTTGISNYGYTF
v_call: TRBV4-1

cdr3_aa: CASRGGLAGGPQYF
v_call: TRBV6-5

cdr3_aa: CASSRTGGTPEAFF
v_call: TRBV6-6

cdr3_aa: CASSSTSSQPYNEQFF
v_call: TRBV3-1

cdr3_aa: CASSPRGSGSNEQYF
v_call: TRBV12-3/TRBV12-4

cdr3_aa: CASSQIRVLTAFQETQYF
v_call: TRBV3-1

cdr3_aa: CASSAGTHTDTQYF
v_call: TRBV7-3

cdr3_aa: CASKGTQETQYF
v_call: TRBV2

cdr3_aa: CASSHSGGGTEAFF
v_call: TRBV4-1

cdr3_aa: CASSLASFVPPGNTGELFF
v_call: TRBV7-9

cdr3_aa: CSATGLAGTQETQYF
v_call: TRBV20-1

cdr3_aa: CSARVSGPVREQFF
v_call: TRBV20-1

cdr3_aa: CASSVTPSGDYEQYF
v_call: TRBV9

cdr3_aa: CASRESWAGEQYF
v_call: TRBV6-5

cdr3_aa: CASSLGWGAQSPLHF
v_call: TRBV27

cdr3_aa: CATTGQGTETQYF
v_call: TRBV10-3

cdr3_aa: CSVVDAGTDSGANVLTF
v_call: TRBV29-1

cdr3_aa: CASSWDNTGSPLHF
v_call: TRBV5-4

cdr3_aa: CASVSRVIKVTEAFF
v_call: TRBV6-1